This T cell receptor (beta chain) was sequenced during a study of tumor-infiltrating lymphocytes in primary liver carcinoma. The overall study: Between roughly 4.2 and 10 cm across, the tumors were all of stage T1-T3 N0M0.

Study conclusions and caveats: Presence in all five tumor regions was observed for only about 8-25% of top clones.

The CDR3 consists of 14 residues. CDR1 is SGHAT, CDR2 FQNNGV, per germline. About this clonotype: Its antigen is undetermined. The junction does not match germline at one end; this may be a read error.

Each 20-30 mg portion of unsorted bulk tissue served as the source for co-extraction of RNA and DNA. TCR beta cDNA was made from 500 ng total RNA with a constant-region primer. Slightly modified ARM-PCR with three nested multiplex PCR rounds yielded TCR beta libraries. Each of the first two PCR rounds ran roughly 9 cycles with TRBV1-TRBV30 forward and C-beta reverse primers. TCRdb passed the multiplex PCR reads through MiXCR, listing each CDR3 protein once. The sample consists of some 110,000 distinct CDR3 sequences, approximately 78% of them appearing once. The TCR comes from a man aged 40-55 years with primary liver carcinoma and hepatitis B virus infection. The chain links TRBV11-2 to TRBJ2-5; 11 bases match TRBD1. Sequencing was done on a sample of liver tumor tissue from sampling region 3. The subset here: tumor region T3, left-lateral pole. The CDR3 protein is CASSRDRGIETRYF. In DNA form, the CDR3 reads TGTGCAAGCAGCAGGGACAGGGGGATTGAGACCCGGTACTTC.